The next 25 T cell receptor beta chains were all read from a single sample in a study of Graves' ophthalmopathy and Graves' hyperthyroidism. Using RNA transcripts, the TCR beta CDR3 regions were amplified. Second-round multiplex PCR came after first-round RT-PCR with HTBI primers. TCRdb reprocessed the multiplex PCR reads via MiXCR and lists one record per CDR3 protein. The sample has 150,000 to 200,000 distinct CDR3 sequences, less than 45% seen once. Sequenced material: peripheral blood. The receptor source for this set is a woman aged 40-49 years with Graves' ophthalmopathy.

This clonotype has at least ten counts. V gene TRBV15 combines with J gene TRBJ1-2; possible D gene TRBD1, 5 bases. Trimming removed 1 base at V and 3 bases at J, with 6 bases between. This CDR3 region has 13 residues. CDR1 and CDR2 (germline): LNHNV, YYDKDF (reference sequence). The CDR3 loop reads CATSRGGDYGYTF. DNA for the CDR3: TGTGCCACCAGCAGAGGGGGGGACTATGGCTACACCTTC.

The V call is TRBV28, the J call TRBJ2-2; D possibly uses TRBD1 or TRBD2 (6 bases each). The CDR3 length is 16 residues. Trimming removed 6 bases from V and 2 bases from J, with 16 bases in between. Germline V gives CDR1 MDHEN, CDR2 SYDVKM. CDR3 protein: CASRGGLDRNTGELFF. CDR3 bases: TGTGCCAGCAGGGGGGGCTTGGACAGAAACACCGGGGAGCTGTTTTTT.

This clonotype was seen many times. V and J are TRBV9 and TRBJ2-5, with 10 bases fitting TRBD2. The V segment lost 0 bases and the J segment 5 bases; nucleotides outside the gene matches: 4. The CDR3 extends over 15 amino acids. Germline lookup yields CDR1 SGDLS and CDR2 YYNGEE. The chain's CDR3 is CASSVDSGGAETQYF. CDR3 DNA: TGTGCCAGCAGCGTAGACAGCGGGGGGGCGGAGACCCAGTACTTC.

The chain is built from TRBV7-3 and TRBJ2-2; TRBD1 matches 8 bases. CDR1 is SGHTA and CDR2 is FQGTGA in the germline V gene. V lost 3 bases to trimming and J lost 6 bases; unmatched junction nucleotides: 6. The CDR3 consists of 15 residues. The CDR3 nucleotides are TGTGCCAGCAGCTTTGATTCAGGGGGCCCCGGGGAGCTGTTTTTT. Its translation: CASSFDSGGPGELFF.

This clonotype showed up many times. The chain carries TRBV5-1 and TRBJ2-2; 9 nucleotides match TRBD1. The germline gives CDR1 SGHRS, CDR2 YFSETQ. Germline trimming cut 5 bases from V and 4 bases from J; bases unmatched to any gene: 3. This CDR3 comprises 14 residues. The CDR3 region has the DNA TGCGCCAGCAGGACGGACAGGGGCACCGGGGAGCTGTTTTTT. Translated, it gives CASRTDRGTGELFF.

The V call is TRBV29-1, the J call TRBJ1-3; 7 bases agree with TRBD1. Unmatched junction bases numbered 6, after V lost 5 bases and J lost 2 bases. The CDR3 has 14 residues. Germline V gene lookup returns CDR1 SQVTM and CDR2 ANQGSEA. CDR3: CSVFLQGTGNTIYF. The CDR3 DNA follows: TGCAGCGTTTTCTTACAGGGGACTGGAAACACCATATATTTT.

At least ten counts were recorded for this clonotype. The chain combines TRBV3-1 with TRBJ1-1; D is possibly TRBD1 (5 bases). Germline CDR1 LGHDT, CDR2 YNNKEL (reference sequence). The CDR3 has 14 residues. V lost 6 bases and J 1 base, leaving 12 bases between the germline ends. The chain's CDR3 is CASSRGTGNTEAFF. In DNA, the CDR3 is TGTGCCAGCAGTCGGGGCACAGGGAACACTGAAGCTTTCTTT.

This chain joins TRBV6-1 and TRBJ2-5; 10 nucleotides line up with TRBD1. The CDR3 spans 15 residues. V lost 7 bases, J lost 3 bases, and 8 bases stayed unmatched. The germline V gene has CDR1 MNHNS and CDR2 SASEGT. The CDR3, as DNA: TGTGCCAGCAATGGATTCGGGACAGGGGAAGAGACCCAGTACTTC. It codes for CASNGFGTGEETQYF.

This clonotype was found many times. This sequence joins TRBV11-2 and TRBJ2-2; D uncertain. Trimming removed 0 bases from V and 4 bases from J, with 15 bases in between. This CDR3 spans 17 amino acids. CDR1 SGHAT and CDR2 FQNNGV come from the germline V gene. CDR3 region: CASSLDNAQPGTGELFF. CDR3 nucleotide sequence: TGTGCCAGCAGCTTAGATAACGCACAGCCGGGCACCGGGGAGCTGTTTTTT. Based on the CDR3 plus reference TRBV11-2 and TRBJ2-2, the full variable domain is EAGVAQSPRYKIIEKRQSVAFWCNPISGHATLYWYQQILGQGPKLLIQFQNNGVVDDSQLPKDRFSAERLKGVDSTLKIQPAKLEDSAVYLCASSLDNAQPGTGELFFGEGSRLTVL.

The chain uses TRBV19 and TRBJ1-1, with D possibly being TRBD1 (5 bases). Germline values: CDR1 LNHDA, CDR2 SQIVND (reference sequence). The germline V and J ends were trimmed by 8 bases and 1 base, with 11 bases remaining between them. The CDR3 sequence is 13 residues long. CDR3 amino acids: CASAWQGNTEAFF. CDR3 nucleotides: TGTGCCAGTGCGTGGCAGGGGAACACTGAAGCTTTCTTT.

The CDR3 region has the DNA TGTGCCAGCAGCGAAGTCCCGGGACAGGGGTTCGGCTACACCTTC. As protein: CASSEVPGQGFGYTF. The chain employs TRBV7-2 and TRBJ1-2, with 10 bases lining up with TRBD1. This CDR3 spans 15 amino acids. V was pared by 5 bases and J by 8 bases, with 11 bases of the junction left unmatched. CDR1 and CDR2 (germline): SGHTA, FQGNSA.

This clonotype was observed at least ten times. The CDR3 region has the DNA TGTGCCAGCAGATCCTTAGGGGCGTGGGGTGAAGCTTTCTTT. It codes for CASRSLGAWGEAFF. The chain couples TRBV6-5 to TRBJ1-1; tentative D call: TRBD1 (5 bases). V lost 6 bases, J lost 7 bases, and 18 bases lay in between. This CDR3 has 14 residues. Germline CDR1 MNHEY, CDR2 SVGAGI.

This clonotype was counted ten times or more. The chain recombines TRBV7-2 with TRBJ2-7; D is ambiguous. From germline, CDR1 is SGHTA and CDR2 FQGNSA. This CDR3 comprises 14 residues. V lost 1 base and J 4 bases, leaving 11 bases between the germline ends. The CDR3 here is CASSLGGRRYEQYF. The DNA for the CDR3 is TGTGCCAGCAGCTTAGGTGGCCGGCGATACGAGCAGTACTTC. The variable domain in full, with the rest retrieved from reference TRBV7-2 and TRBJ2-7, is GAGVSQSPSNKVTEKGKDVELRCDPISGHTALYWYRQSLGQGLEFLIYFQGNSAPDKSGLPSDRFSAERTGGSVSTLTIQRTQQEDSAVYLCASSLGGRRYEQYFGPGTRLTVT.

This clonotype came up many times. V usage is TRBV6-1 and J usage is TRBJ1-5, with D possibly TRBD1 on 6 matching bases. Deletions cut 6 bases from V and 7 bases from J, with 10 bases between. The CDR3 consists of 12 residues. Germline V gives CDR1 MNHNS, CDR2 SASEGT. The CDR3 protein is CASSHRDQPQHF. CDR3 coding DNA: TGTGCCAGCAGCCACAGGGACCAGCCCCAGCATTTT.

This clonotype was recorded many times. The chain carries TRBV6-1 and TRBJ2-5; either TRBD1 or TRBD2 may supply D (5 bases each). Trimming pared 6 bases from V and 1 base from J, leaving 15 bases between. The germline gives CDR1 MNHNS, CDR2 SASEGT. There are 15 residues in the CDR3. As DNA, the CDR3 is TGTGCCAGCAGGGACTTGACGACAGCCCAAGAGACCCAGTACTTC. This sequence encodes CASRDLTTAQETQYF.

The chain employs TRBV7-2 and TRBJ1-2, with 7 bases that match TRBD1. CDR1 is SGHTA and CDR2 is FQGNSA in the germline V gene. The V and J ends lost 1 base and 3 bases, in that order; junction bases with no gene match: 2. The CDR3 is made up of 14 amino acids. The CDR3: CASSLVGGDYGYTF. CDR3 nucleotide sequence: TGTGCCAGCAGCTTAGTAGGGGGCGACTATGGCTACACCTTC.

The chain joins TRBV7-2 to TRBJ1-3; unclear D gene. There are 13 residues in the CDR3. Germline V gene sequence: CDR1 SGHTA, CDR2 FQGNSA. Trimming cost V 4 bases and J 7 bases, with 11 bases left between them. The CDR3 spells CASSSLQTNTIYF. The CDR3 bases are TGTGCCAGCAGCTCGCTCCAGACGAACACCATATATTTT. Together with reference TRBV7-2 and TRBJ1-3, the CDR3 gives the full variable domain: GAGVSQSPSNKVTEKGKDVELRCDPISGHTALYWYRQSLGQGLEFLIYFQGNSAPDKSGLPSDRFSAERTGGSVSTLTIQRTQQEDSAVYLCASSSLQTNTIYFGEGSWLTVV.

J is TRBJ2-2 and V is TRBV6-2 or TRBV6-3; D unclear. V was trimmed by 7 bases and J by 3 bases, leaving 6 bases between them. The CDR3 is made up of 12 amino acids. CDR1 MNHEY and CDR2 SVGEGT come from the germline V gene. CDR3 DNA: TGTGCCAGCAACGTTTACACCGGGGAGCTGTTTTTT. It encodes CASNVYTGELFF.

The V and J genes are TRBV7-8 and TRBJ2-7, with 8 bases matching TRBD2. The CDR3 has 14 residues. V lost 6 bases to trimming and J lost 7 bases; unmatched junction nucleotides: 11. Germline values: CDR1 SGHVS, CDR2 FQNEAQ. The CDR3: CASSYGAGDREQYF. The CDR3 region has the DNA TGTGCCAGCAGTTACGGAGCGGGAGACCGAGAGCAGTACTTC.

The chain carries TRBV15 and TRBJ2-2; 9 nucleotides match TRBD2. Germline values: CDR1 LNHNV, CDR2 YYDKDF (reference sequence). CDR3 length equals 17 residues. The V gene end was trimmed by 0 bases and the J gene end by 3 bases; junction bases not matched to a gene: 5. The CDR3 sequence: CATSRDLAGGYTGELFF. The DNA of the CDR3 is TGTGCCACCAGCAGAGATCTGGCGGGAGGGTACACCGGGGAGCTGTTTTTT. Looking up the rest from reference TRBV15 and TRBJ2-2 gives the full variable domain: DAMVIQNPRYQVTQFGKPVTLSCSQTLNHNVMYWYQQKSSQAPKLLFHYYDKDFNNEADTPDNFQSRRPNTSFCFLDIRSPGLGDTAMYLCATSRDLAGGYTGELFFGEGSRLTVL.

The table lists this clonotype with many counts. The V and J genes are TRBV6-1 and TRBJ2-3; 9 bases are shared with TRBD1. Germline V gives CDR1 MNHNS, CDR2 SASEGT. There are 16 residues in the CDR3. J lost 3 bases, V lost 2 bases, and 6 bases had no gene match. Here the CDR3 DNA reads TGTGCCAGCAGTGAATCGCCGGGACAGGGTACAGATACGCAGTATTTT. Translation gives CASSESPGQGTDTQYF.

This clonotype occurred many times. This sequence joins TRBV9 and TRBJ1-1; D not resolved. Per the germline V gene, CDR1 is SGDLS and CDR2 is YYNGEE. The CDR3 spans 13 residues. With 0 bases removed from V and 1 base from J, the gap between germline ends came to 4 bases. CDR3 amino acids: CASSVETNTEAFF. In DNA, the CDR3 is TGTGCCAGCAGCGTAGAAACGAACACTGAAGCTTTCTTT.

Ten or more counts support this clonotype. The chain joins TRBV19 to TRBJ1-5, with 10 bases fitting TRBD1. Germline V gene sequence: CDR1 LNHDA, CDR2 SQIVND (reference sequence). V shed 4 bases and J 1 base; nucleotides not matched to a gene: 4. The CDR3 contains 16 residues. The CDR3 spells CASSTQDRGSNQPQHF. CDR3 sequence (DNA): TGTGCCAGTAGTACGCAGGACAGGGGGAGCAATCAGCCCCAGCATTTT.

V gene TRBV28 combines with J gene TRBJ2-7; no clear D. Trimming left V 8 bases short and J 4 bases short, with 15 bases between. The CDR3 has 13 amino acids. Germline V gene sequence: CDR1 MDHEN, CDR2 SYDVKM. CDR3 in amino acids: CASLRPGRYEQYF. The CDR3 DNA follows: TGTGCCAGCCTCCGTCCCGGGCGGTACGAGCAGTACTTC.

This clonotype was found many times. This sequence joins TRBV3-1 and TRBJ2-7, with D tentatively TRBD2 (6 bases). Per the germline V gene, CDR1 is LGHDT and CDR2 is YNNKEL (reference sequence). The V gene lost 0 bases and the J gene lost 1 base, with 10 bases spanning the gap. The CDR3 contains 15 residues. CDR3 DNA sequence: TGTGCCAGCAGCCAAGATGGAGGGTGGTCCTACGAGCAGTACTTC. This encodes CASSQDGGWSYEQYF.